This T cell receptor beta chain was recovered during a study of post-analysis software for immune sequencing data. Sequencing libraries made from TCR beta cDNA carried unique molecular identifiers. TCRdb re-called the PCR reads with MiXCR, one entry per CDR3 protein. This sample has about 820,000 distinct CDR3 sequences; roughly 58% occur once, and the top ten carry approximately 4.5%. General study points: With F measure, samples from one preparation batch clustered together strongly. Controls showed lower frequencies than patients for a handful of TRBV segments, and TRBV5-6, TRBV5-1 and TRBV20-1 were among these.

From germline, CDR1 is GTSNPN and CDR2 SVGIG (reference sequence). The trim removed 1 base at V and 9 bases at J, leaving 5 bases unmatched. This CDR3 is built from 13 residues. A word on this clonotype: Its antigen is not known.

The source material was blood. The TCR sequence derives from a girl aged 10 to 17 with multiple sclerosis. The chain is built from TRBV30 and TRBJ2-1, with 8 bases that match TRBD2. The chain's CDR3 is CAWSGGLAGEQFF. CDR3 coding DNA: TGTGCCTGGAGTGGCGGACTAGCCGGTGAGCAGTTCTTC.